Below, 5 T cell receptor beta chains from the same sample are listed, as sequenced in a study of cytotoxic CD8 clonotypes in ibrutinib-treated CLL. Clones were sequenced by immunoSEQ multiplex PCR, and TCRdb holds only the in-frame ones, with some missing. The sample lists about 140,000 clones; about 91% were seen once. Material: PBMCs, obtained after 12 months of ibrutinib treatment. Every receptor here comes from a human donor with chronic lymphocytic leukemia.

The chain has TRBV4-3 and TRBJ1-5, with D unclear. Germline assignment: CDR1 LGHNA and CDR2 YSLEER. Trimming removed 0 bases from V and 3 bases from J, with 9 bases in between. The CDR3 consists of 15 residues. CDR3 sequence reads: CASSQEDGPNQPQHF. The CDR3 DNA reads TGCGCCAGCAGCCAAGAGGACGGCCCCAATCAGCCCCAGCATTTT.

The chain combines TRBV19 with TRBJ2-2; D is ambiguous. Trimming pared 3 bases from V and 3 bases from J, leaving 11 bases between. The CDR3 covers 15 residues. Germline V gene data show CDR1 as LNHDA and CDR2 as SQIVND (reference sequence). CDR3 sequence: CASSMTAGYTGELFF. Here the CDR3 DNA reads TGTGCCAGTAGTATGACGGCAGGCTACACCGGGGAGCTGTTTTTT.

The chain is built from TRBV2 and TRBJ2-2; D may correspond to TRBD1 or TRBD2 (5 bases each). The CDR3 has 16 amino acids. The germline gives CDR1 SNHLY, CDR2 FYNNEI. V was trimmed by 4 bases and J by 4 bases, leaving 16 bases between them. The CDR3 nucleotides are TGTGCCAGCAGTGGGTTGGGCAGGGAGAGCACCGGGGAGCTGTTTTTT. Residues: CASSGLGRESTGELFF.

The chain is built from TRBV5-6 and TRBJ1-2; no firm D call. V lost 3 bases, J lost 1 base, and 13 bases lay in between. CDR1 and CDR2 (germline): SGHDT, YYEEEE. This CDR3 contains 15 residues. The CDR3 reads CASSSIGEDNYGYTF. CDR3 nucleotide sequence: TGTGCCAGCAGCTCCATCGGGGAGGATAACTATGGCTACACCTTC.

J is TRBJ2-1 and V is TRBV10-1; 9 positions match TRBD2. The V gene end was trimmed by 3 bases and the J gene end by 4 bases; junction bases not matched to a gene: 4. This CDR3 region has 15 residues. CDR1 is WNHNN, CDR2 SYGVQD, per germline (reference sequence). This CDR3 reads CASSERREGYNEQFF. As DNA, the CDR3 is TGCGCCAGCAGTGAAAGGCGGGAGGGATACAATGAGCAGTTCTTC.